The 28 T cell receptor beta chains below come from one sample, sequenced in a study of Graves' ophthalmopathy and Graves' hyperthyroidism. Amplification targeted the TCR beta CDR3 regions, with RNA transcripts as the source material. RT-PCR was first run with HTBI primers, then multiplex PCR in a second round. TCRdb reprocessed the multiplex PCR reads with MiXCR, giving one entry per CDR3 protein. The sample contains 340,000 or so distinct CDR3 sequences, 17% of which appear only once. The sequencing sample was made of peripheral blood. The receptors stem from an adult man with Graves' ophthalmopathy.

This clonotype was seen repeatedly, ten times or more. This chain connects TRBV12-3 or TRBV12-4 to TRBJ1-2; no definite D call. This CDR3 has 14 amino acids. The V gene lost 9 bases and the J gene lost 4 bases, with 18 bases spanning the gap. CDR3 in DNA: TGTGCCAGTAGTGAGGACCGGACGGTCTATGGCTACACCTTC. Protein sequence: CASSEDRTVYGYTF.

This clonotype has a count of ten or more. CDR3 amino acids: CASFQGGNGYTF. The CDR3 bases are TGTGCCAGTTTTCAAGGGGGAAATGGCTACACCTTC. The chain joins TRBV6-1 to TRBJ1-2; TRBD1 might be the D (6 bases). V was pared by 9 bases and J by 6 bases, with 14 bases between. This CDR3 has 12 amino acids. Germline V gene lookup returns CDR1 MNHNS and CDR2 SASEGT.

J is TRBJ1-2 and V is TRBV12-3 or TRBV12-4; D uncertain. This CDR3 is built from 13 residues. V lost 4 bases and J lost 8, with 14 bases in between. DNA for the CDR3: TGTGCCAGCAGTTCGAATCCTATGGAGGGCTACACCTTC. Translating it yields CASSSNPMEGYTF.

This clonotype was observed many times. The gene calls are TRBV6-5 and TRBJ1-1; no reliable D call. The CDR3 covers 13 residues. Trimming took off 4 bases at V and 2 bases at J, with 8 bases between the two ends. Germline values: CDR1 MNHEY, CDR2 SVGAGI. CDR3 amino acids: CASSSQPNTEAFF. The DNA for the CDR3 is TGTGCCAGCAGTTCACAGCCAAACACTGAAGCTTTCTTT.

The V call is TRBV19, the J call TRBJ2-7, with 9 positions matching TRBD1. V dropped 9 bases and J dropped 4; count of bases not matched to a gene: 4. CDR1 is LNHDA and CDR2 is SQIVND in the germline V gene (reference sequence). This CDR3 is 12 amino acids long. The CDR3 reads CASRDRVYEQYF. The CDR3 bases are TGTGCCAGCCGGGACAGGGTGTACGAGCAGTACTTC.

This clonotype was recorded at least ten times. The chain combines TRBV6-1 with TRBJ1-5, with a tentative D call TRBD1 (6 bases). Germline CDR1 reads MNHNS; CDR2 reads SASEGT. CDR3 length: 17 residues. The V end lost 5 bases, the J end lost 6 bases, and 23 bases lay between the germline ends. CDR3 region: CASSPNPPGTNPQPQHF. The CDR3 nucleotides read TGTGCCAGCAGTCCTAATCCACCCGGGACAAACCCTCAGCCCCAGCATTTT.

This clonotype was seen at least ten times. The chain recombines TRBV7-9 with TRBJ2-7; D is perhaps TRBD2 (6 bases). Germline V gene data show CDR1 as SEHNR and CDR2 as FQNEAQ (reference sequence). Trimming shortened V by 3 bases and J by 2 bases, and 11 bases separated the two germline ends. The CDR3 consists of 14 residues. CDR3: CASSFVGGAYEQYF. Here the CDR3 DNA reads TGTGCCAGCAGCTTTGTGGGGGGTGCCTACGAGCAGTACTTC. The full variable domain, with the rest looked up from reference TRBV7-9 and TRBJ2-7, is DTGVSQNPRHKITKRGQNVTFRCDPISEHNRLYWYRQTLGQGPEFLTYFQNEAQLEKSRLLSDRFSAERPKGSFSTLEIQRTEQGDSAMYLCASSFVGGAYEQYFGPGTRLTVT.

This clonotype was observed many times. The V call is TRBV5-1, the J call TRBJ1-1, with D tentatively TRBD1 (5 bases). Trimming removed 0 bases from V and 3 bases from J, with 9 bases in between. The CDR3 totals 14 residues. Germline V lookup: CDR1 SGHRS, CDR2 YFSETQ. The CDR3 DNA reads TGCGCCAGCAGCTTGGCAGGGCGGGACACTGAAGCTTTCTTT. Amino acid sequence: CASSLAGRDTEAFF.

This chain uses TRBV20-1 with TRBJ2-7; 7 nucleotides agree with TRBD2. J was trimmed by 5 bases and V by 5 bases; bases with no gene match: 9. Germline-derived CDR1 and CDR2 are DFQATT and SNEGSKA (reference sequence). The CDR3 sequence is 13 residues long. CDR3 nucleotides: TGCAGTGCTGGGATGACTAGCACCCACGAGCAGTACTTC. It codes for CSAGMTSTHEQYF.

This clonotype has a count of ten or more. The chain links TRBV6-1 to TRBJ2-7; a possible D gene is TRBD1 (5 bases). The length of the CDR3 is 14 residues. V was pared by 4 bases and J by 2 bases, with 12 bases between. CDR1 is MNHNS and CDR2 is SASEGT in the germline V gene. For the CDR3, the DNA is TGTGCCAGCAGTGGGGGCCATGGTCCCTACGAGCAGTACTTC. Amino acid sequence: CASSGGHGPYEQYF.

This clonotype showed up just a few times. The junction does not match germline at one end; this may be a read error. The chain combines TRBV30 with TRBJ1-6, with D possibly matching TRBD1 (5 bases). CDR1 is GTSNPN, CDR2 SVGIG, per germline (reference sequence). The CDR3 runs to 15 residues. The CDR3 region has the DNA TGTGCCTGGAAAAGGGGAAGCTCCTATAATCCACCCCCCCACTTT. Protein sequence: CAWKRGSSYNPPPHF.

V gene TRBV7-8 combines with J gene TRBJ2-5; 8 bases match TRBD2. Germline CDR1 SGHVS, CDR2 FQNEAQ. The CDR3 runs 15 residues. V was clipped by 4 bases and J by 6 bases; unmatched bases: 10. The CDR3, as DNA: TGTGCCAGCAGCTCACCAGGACTAGCCCCCCAGACCCAGTACTTC. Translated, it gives CASSSPGLAPQTQYF.

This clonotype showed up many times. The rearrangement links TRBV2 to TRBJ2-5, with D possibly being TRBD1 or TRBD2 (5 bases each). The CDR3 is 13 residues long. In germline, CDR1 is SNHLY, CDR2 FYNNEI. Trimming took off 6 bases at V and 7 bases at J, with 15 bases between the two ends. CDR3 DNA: TGTGCCAGCAGGGGGACGGTCCACCTGACCCAGTACTTC. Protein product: CASRGTVHLTQYF.

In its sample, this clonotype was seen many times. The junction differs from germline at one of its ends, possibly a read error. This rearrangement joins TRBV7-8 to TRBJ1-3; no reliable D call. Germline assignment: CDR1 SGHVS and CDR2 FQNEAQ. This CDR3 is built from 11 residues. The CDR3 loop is CTSSLLNTIYF. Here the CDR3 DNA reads TGTACCAGCAGCTTACTAAACACCATATATTTT. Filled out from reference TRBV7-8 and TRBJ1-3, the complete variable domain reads GAGVSQSPRYKVAKRGQDVALRCDPISGHVSLFWYQQALGQGPEFLTYFQNEAQLDKSGLPSDRFFAERPEGSVSTLKIQRTQQEDSAVYLCTSSLLNTIYFGEGSWLTVV.

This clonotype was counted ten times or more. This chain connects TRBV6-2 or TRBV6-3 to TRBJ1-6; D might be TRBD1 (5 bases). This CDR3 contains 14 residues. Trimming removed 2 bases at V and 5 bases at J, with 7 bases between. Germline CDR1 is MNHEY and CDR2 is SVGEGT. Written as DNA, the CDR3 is TGTGCCAGCAGTTACGGACAAAATAATTCACCCCTCCACTTT. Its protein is CASSYGQNNSPLHF.

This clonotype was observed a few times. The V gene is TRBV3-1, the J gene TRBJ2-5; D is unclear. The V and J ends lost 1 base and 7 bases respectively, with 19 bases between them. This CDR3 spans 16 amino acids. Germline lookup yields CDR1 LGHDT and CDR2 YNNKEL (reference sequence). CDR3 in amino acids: CASSQVPLGPESTQYF. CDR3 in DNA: TGTGCCAGCAGCCAAGTCCCCCTCGGGCCTGAGTCGACCCAGTACTTC.

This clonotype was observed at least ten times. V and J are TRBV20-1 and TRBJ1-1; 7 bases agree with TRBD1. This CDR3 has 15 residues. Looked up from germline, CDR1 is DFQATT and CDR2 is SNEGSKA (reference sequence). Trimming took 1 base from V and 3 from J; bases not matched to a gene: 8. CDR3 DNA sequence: TGCAGTGCTAGAGGTGCAGGGGGGAGATACACTGAAGCTTTCTTT. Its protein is CSARGAGGRYTEAFF.

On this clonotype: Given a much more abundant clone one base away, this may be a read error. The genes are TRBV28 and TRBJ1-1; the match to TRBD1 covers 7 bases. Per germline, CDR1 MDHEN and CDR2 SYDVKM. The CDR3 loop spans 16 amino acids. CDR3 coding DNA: TGTGCCATCAGTTTATTTGGCAGGGGGGTGGAAACTGAAGCTTTCTTT. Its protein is CAISLFGRGVETEAFF.

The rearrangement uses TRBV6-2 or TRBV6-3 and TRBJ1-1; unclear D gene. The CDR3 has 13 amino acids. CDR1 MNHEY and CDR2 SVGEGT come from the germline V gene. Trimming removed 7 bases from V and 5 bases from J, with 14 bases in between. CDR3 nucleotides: TGTGCCAGCAAAAGGACCTTCGGGACTGAAGCTTTCTTT. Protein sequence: CASKRTFGTEAFF.

This CDR3 is CASRGATGANVLTF. For the CDR3, the DNA is TGTGCCAGCAGGGGGGCTACTGGGGCCAACGTCCTGACTTTC. The chain combines TRBV6-2 or TRBV6-3 with TRBJ2-6, with D perhaps TRBD1 (6 bases). Germline V lookup: CDR1 MNHEY, CDR2 SVGEGT. The CDR3 sequence is 14 residues long. The V end was cut by 6 bases, the J end by 2 bases, with 8 bases between.

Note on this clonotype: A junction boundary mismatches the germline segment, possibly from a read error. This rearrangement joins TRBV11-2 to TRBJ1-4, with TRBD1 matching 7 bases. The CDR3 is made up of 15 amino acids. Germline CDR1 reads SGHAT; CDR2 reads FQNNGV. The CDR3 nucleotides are TGTGCCAGCAGCGTCGAGGGGGCAACTAATGAAAAACTGTCTTTT. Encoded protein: CASSVEGATNEKLSF. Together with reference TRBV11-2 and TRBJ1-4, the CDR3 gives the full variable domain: EAGVAQSPRYKIIEKRQSVAFWCNPISGHATLYWYQQILGQGPKLLIQFQNNGVVDDSQLPKDRFSAERLKGVDSTLKIQPAKLEDSAVYLCASSVEGATNEKLSFGSGTQLSVL.

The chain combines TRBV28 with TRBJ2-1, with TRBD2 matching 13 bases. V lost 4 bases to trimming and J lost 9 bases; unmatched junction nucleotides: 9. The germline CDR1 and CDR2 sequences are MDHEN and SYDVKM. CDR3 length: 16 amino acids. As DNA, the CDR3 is TGTGCCAGCAGTTCCGGTCCGACTAGCGGGAGGACTGAGCAGTTCTTC. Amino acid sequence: CASSSGPTSGRTEQFF.

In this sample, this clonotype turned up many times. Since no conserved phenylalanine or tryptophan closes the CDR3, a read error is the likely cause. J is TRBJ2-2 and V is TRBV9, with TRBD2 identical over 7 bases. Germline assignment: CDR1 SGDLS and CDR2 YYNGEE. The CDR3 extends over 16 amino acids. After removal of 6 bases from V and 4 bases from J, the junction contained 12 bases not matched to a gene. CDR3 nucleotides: TGTGCCAGCACCCGACGGGTGGGAGGGACCACCGGGGAGCTGTTTCTT. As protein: CASTRRVGGTTGELFL.

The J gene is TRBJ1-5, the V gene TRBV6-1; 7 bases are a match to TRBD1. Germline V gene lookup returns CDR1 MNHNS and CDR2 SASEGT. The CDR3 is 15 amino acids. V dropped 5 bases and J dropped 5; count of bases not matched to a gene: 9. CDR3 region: CASSPDRDGYQPQHF. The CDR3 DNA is TGTGCCAGCAGTCCCGACAGGGATGGGTATCAGCCCCAGCATTTT.

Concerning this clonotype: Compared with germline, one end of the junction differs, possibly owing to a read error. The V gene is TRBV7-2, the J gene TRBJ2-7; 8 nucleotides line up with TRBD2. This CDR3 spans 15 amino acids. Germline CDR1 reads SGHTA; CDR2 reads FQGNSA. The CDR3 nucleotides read TGTGCCAGCAGCCAAATAGCGGGAAGCTCCTACGGGCAGTACTTC. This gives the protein CASSQIAGSSYGQYF.

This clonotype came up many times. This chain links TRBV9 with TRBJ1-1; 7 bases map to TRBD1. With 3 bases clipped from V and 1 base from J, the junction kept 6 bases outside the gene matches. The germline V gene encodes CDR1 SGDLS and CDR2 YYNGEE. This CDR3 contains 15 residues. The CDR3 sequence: CASSGGGGWNTEAFF. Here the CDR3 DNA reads TGTGCCAGCAGCGGGGGAGGGGGCTGGAACACTGAAGCTTTCTTT. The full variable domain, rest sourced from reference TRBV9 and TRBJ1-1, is DSGVTQTPKHLITATGQRVTLRCSPRSGDLSVYWYQQSLDQGLQFLIQYYNGEERAKGNILERFSAQQFPDLHSELNLSSLELGDSALYFCASSGGGGWNTEAFFGQGTRLTVV.

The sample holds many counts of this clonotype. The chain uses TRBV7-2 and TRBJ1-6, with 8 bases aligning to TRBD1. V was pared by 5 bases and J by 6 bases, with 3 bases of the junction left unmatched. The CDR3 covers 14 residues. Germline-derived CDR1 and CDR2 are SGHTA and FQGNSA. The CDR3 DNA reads TGTGCCAGCAGCAAACAGGGGGTTAATTCACCCCTCCACTTT. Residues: CASSKQGVNSPLHF. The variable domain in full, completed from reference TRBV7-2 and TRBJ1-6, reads GAGVSQSPSNKVTEKGKDVELRCDPISGHTALYWYRQSLGQGLEFLIYFQGNSAPDKSGLPSDRFSAERTGGSVSTLTIQRTQQEDSAVYLCASSKQGVNSPLHFGNGTRLTVT.

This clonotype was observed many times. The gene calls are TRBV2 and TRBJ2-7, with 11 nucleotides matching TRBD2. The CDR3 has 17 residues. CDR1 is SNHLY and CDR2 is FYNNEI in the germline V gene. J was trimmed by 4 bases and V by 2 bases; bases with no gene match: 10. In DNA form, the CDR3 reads TGTGCCAGCAGTGAAACCCCTCTAGCGGGAGGATGGTACGAGCAGTACTTC. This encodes CASSETPLAGGWYEQYF.